This T cell receptor beta chain is from a study of CXCR3-negative and CXCR3-positive naive CD8 T cells. General observations from the study: Comparably high diversity was seen in both naive subsets, and much lower diversity in memory CD8+ cells.

Remarks on this clonotype: Its matching antigen is unknown.

5' RACE with UMI labels generated the TRB cDNA libraries. TCRdb re-analyzed the 5' RACE reads; it lists each CDR3 protein once, without DNA. Seen in this sample are about 130,000 distinct CDR3 sequences; the ten most common clones hold 0.45% to 0.6%. The CDR3 is 16 amino acids. The sample comprised naive CXCR3- CD8+ T cells from blood. Subset specified: CD45RO-CCR7+CD27+CD95- naive CD8+ T cells lacking CXCR3 (TNR3-). This TCR was recovered from a human donor in good health. Some clones in this sample may be carry-over from other donors' samples. The gene calls are TRBV12-3 or TRBV12-4 and TRBJ2-2. The CDR3 protein is CASSRSSGRNTGELFF.